The rows below give T cell receptor beta chains drawn from one sample of a study of human T cells and chemical hapten exposure. TCRdb redid the calling of the RACE reads with MiXCR, one entry per CDR3 protein. The sample includes 150,000 to 200,000 distinct CDR3 sequences, 25% to 35% of them seen just once. The specimen was whole blood, collected in connection with sensitization to the hapten diphenylcyclopropenone (DPC). These receptors came from a woman in her twenties or thirties with alopecia areata. Some clones in this sample may be carry-over from other donors' samples. Both conserved end residues are part of each CDR3. The order of the fields is J gene, D gene, CDR3 length, clone size, V gene, CDR3 DNA, CDR3 protein. D genes are given only for firm matches. Where a row states a size, it is once, few, many or the class of an expanded clone; other rows omit it.

TRBJ2-7	NA	16	NA	TRBV2	TGTGCCAGCAGTGAAGCCGGGCTAGAGATGCCCTACGAGCAGTACTTC	CASSEAGLEMPYEQYF
TRBJ1-5	NA	15	NA	TRBV27	TGTGCCAGCAAATCGGGGGCGTTAGTTAATCAGCCCCAGCATTTT	CASKSGALVNQPQHF
TRBJ2-1	NA	14	NA	TRBV5-5	TGTGCCAGCAGCTTGTATGGAGGGATCCATGAGCAGTTCTTC	CASSLYGGIHEQFF
TRBJ2-3	TRBD2	16	few	TRBV18	TGTGCCAGCTCACCCCGAGGGACTAGCGGATCAGATACGCAGTATTTT	CASSPRGTSGSDTQYF
TRBJ2-1	NA	15	few	TRBV18	TGTGCCAGCTCACCACGGGGGCCCTCCTACAATGAGCAGTTCTTC	CASSPRGPSYNEQFF
TRBJ2-7	NA	14	NA	TRBV6-2/TRBV6-3	TGTGCCAGCAGGGCCGGGACACGGTCCTACGAGCAGTACTTC	CASRAGTRSYEQYF
TRBJ2-5	NA	12	NA	TRBV11-3	TGTGCCAGCAGTGGGACCCAAGAGACCCAGTACTTC	CASSGTQETQYF
TRBJ2-3	NA	16	few	TRBV28	TGTGCCAGCAGTCTAGGGGAGCTAGCCAGCACAGATACGCAGTATTTT	CASSLGELASTDTQYF
TRBJ2-4	TRBD2	14	NA	TRBV10-3	TGTGCCACAGGGACTAGCGGGACCAAAAACATTCAGTACTTC	CATGTSGTKNIQYF
TRBJ1-6	TRBD1	17	NA	TRBV5-1	TGCGCCAGCAGCTTGGAGGGTTCCGGGACAGGGATTTCACCCCTCCACTTT	CASSLEGSGTGISPLHF